A selection of T cell receptor beta chains follows, all from one sample in a study of T-cell memory formation after mild COVID-19. One entry per CDR3 protein, called by TCRdb with MiXCR from the 5' RACE reads. The sample lists approximately 250,000 distinct CDR3 sequences, about 16% occurring once. Source material: PBMCs or a T cell subset sorted from them (not recorded which). All receptors derive from a man between 18 and 29 years old who had mild COVID-19 (a few samples of this study predate the infection). Cell type and time point are not known. The conserved cysteine and the conserved F or W are not part of the CDR3 here. Size is stated for part of the rows, as once, few or many counts, or as a class when the clone is expanded.

J: TRBJ2-5
size: few
V: TRBV12-3/TRBV12-4
CDR3: ASSARVGGTQY

J: TRBJ1-1
size: few
V: TRBV4-1
CDR3: ASSQDRVMGTEAF

J: TRBJ1-1
size: few
V: TRBV6-2/TRBV6-3
CDR3: ASSQGSRRAF

J: TRBJ2-6
size: .
V: TRBV27
CDR3: ASRGVSGANVLT

J: TRBJ1-2
size: .
V: TRBV5-1
CDR3: ASSPGAGHTNYGYT

J: TRBJ2-6
size: few
V: TRBV13
CDR3: ASSTGPTSGANVLT

J: TRBJ1-2
size: few
V: TRBV2
CDR3: ASSFDRGLGNYGYT

J: TRBJ2-2
size: .
V: TRBV6-5
CDR3: ASSSNPQGTGELF

J: TRBJ2-5
size: .
V: TRBV30
CDR3: ACPLAGVETQY

J: TRBJ2-5
size: few
V: TRBV5-4
CDR3: ASRQGGTQY

J: TRBJ2-5
size: .
V: TRBV7-7
CDR3: ASGADQETQY

J: TRBJ1-2
size: .
V: TRBV12-3/TRBV12-4
CDR3: ASSFQLGQGAGT

J: TRBJ2-3
size: .
V: TRBV12-5
CDR3: ASGDQGRDTQY

J: TRBJ2-1
size: .
V: TRBV12-3/TRBV12-4
CDR3: ASSSQGFGEQF

J: TRBJ1-1
size: .
V: TRBV12-3/TRBV12-4
CDR3: ASDSAFGTEAF

J: TRBJ1-2
size: .
V: TRBV5-4
CDR3: ASSLGRGLNYGYT

J: TRBJ2-7
size: .
V: TRBV5-4
CDR3: ASSPGARYEQY

J: TRBJ2-6
size: few
V: TRBV6-2/TRBV6-3
CDR3: ASSKMGASGANVLT

J: TRBJ2-3
size: many
V: TRBV7-7
CDR3: ASSKGSRGTDTQY

J: TRBJ2-5
size: few
V: TRBV4-2
CDR3: ASSQRSGGQETQY

J: TRBJ2-3
size: few
V: TRBV4-3
CDR3: ASSQEGTGYPDTQY

J: TRBJ2-5
size: many
V: TRBV7-9
CDR3: ASSLVASGETQY

J: TRBJ2-7
size: .
V: TRBV7-2
CDR3: ASSVGRGGYEQY

J: TRBJ1-5
size: .
V: TRBV6-6
CDR3: ASSQRGTGPNQPQH

J: TRBJ1-3
size: .
V: TRBV12-3/TRBV12-4
CDR3: ASRAPGNTIY

J: TRBJ1-5
size: .
V: TRBV4-3
CDR3: ASSQEARISNQPQH

J: TRBJ1-5
size: few
V: TRBV20-1
CDR3: SASQGNQPQH

J: TRBJ1-1
size: many
V: TRBV29-1
CDR3: SVVRTPEAF

J: TRBJ1-2
size: .
V: TRBV11-2
CDR3: ASSASSIGQGAPGYT

J: TRBJ2-1
size: few
V: TRBV11-2
CDR3: ASSLDRMYNEQF

J: TRBJ2-7
size: many
V: TRBV2
CDR3: ASTSLDSLPYEQY

J: TRBJ1-1
size: few
V: TRBV29-1
CDR3: SVEVPGGGTEAF

J: TRBJ1-1
size: .
V: TRBV7-2
CDR3: ASSRSRGASLAEAF

J: TRBJ2-1
size: many
V: TRBV4-2
CDR3: ASSQAGVSNEQF

J: TRBJ1-2
size: few
V: TRBV12-3/TRBV12-4
CDR3: ASSFQRGPNYGYT

J: TRBJ2-3
size: few
V: TRBV9
CDR3: ASSAGGEDTQY

J: TRBJ1-1
size: few
V: TRBV6-5
CDR3: ASSYFAGANTEAF

J: TRBJ2-2
size: many
V: TRBV5-1
CDR3: ASSLNGNTGELF

J: TRBJ2-5
size: .
V: TRBV3-1
CDR3: ASSPARELGTQY

J: TRBJ2-3
size: once
V: TRBV7-7
CDR3: ASSQTTSTDTQY

J: TRBJ2-5
size: few
V: TRBV18
CDR3: ASSRTSGFEETQY